Reported below is one TCR beta chain. Treatment described: 19 received Ad26.COV2.S at low or high dose, single or two shots; about 5 received placebo; per-sample allocation not given. Samples came from day 63 after the first vaccine or placebo injection. The CDR3 extends over 13 amino acids. Germline-derived CDR1 and CDR2 are MDHEN and SYDVKM. With 8 bases clipped from V and 6 bases from J, the junction kept 6 bases outside the gene matches. The data were taken from a study of Ad26.COV2.S vaccination and SARS-CoV-2 variants. The repertoire was sequenced with immunoSEQ multiplex PCR; TCRdb's copy has only in-frame clones and lacks some. The data hold some 300,000 clones, with around 81% observed a single time.

The sequence derives from a person between 18 and 59 years old who received the Ad26.COV2.S COVID-19 vaccine or a placebo. The chain uses TRBV28 and TRBJ2-2, with 7 bases lining up with TRBD1. Here the sequenced sample was peripheral blood, taken in a trial of Ad26.COV2.S vaccine versus placebo. The CDR3 reads CASADRAPGELFF. CDR3 bases: TGTGCCAGCGCTGACAGGGCTCCCGGGGAGCTGTTTTTT. Combining the CDR3 with reference TRBV28 and TRBJ2-2 gives the whole variable domain DVKVTQSSRYLVKRTGEKVFLECVQDMDHENMFWYRQDPGLGLRLIYFSYDVKMKEKGDIPEGYSVSREKKERFSLILESASTNQTSMYLCASADRAPGELFFGEGSRLTVL.